Following are 26 T cell receptor beta chains from one sample sequenced in a study of OX40 agonist ivuxolimab in advanced cancers. Only in-frame clones appear in the TCRdb table, and some are missing; sequencing was by immunoSEQ multiplex PCR. Found here are 77,000 or so clones, 90% to 95% of them singletons; the top ten hold roughly 20%. Sample: CD4+ or CD8+ T cells sorted from blood, taken in a trial of the OX40 agonist ivuxolimab. These TCRs come from an adult with an advanced solid tumor such as melanoma, head and neck, liver or kidney cancer.

This clone appeared once. This chain uses TRBV29-1 with TRBJ2-1; D might be TRBD2 (6 bases). Germline loops: CDR1 SQVTM, CDR2 ANQGSEA. The CDR3 runs to 13 residues. Deletions cut 3 bases from V and 6 bases from J, with 12 bases between. The CDR3 sequence: CSVELGGVNEQFF. DNA for the CDR3: TGCAGCGTTGAGTTAGGCGGGGTCAATGAGCAGTTCTTC.

The CDR3 coding sequence is TGTGCCAGCAGTTTAAGCGCCGGTGATAATGAAAAACTGTTTTTT. This translates into CASSLSAGDNEKLFF. The rearrangement links TRBV28 to TRBJ1-4; D unclear. Trimming removed 2 bases from V and 4 bases from J, with 11 bases in between. The CDR3 spans 15 residues. Germline CDR1 is MDHEN and CDR2 is SYDVKM.

The CDR3 loop reads CASSQHLAGGHYEQYF. CDR3 bases: TGCGCCAGCAGCCAGCATCTAGCGGGAGGCCACTACGAGCAGTACTTC. This chain joins TRBV4-3 and TRBJ2-5; 11 bases are a match to TRBD2. The J call may be wrong; the DNA end is better matched by TRBJ2-7. This CDR3 is 16 amino acids long. Germline CDR1 LGHNA, CDR2 YSLEER.

This sequence joins TRBV4-3 and TRBJ1-6, with TRBD1 identical over 7 bases. V was pared by 2 bases and J by 0 bases, with 1 base of the junction left unmatched. This CDR3 comprises 16 residues. The V gene's germline CDR1 is LGHNA and CDR2 YSLEER. CDR3 in amino acids: CASSQRDSSYNSPLHF. In DNA, the CDR3 is TGCGCCAGCAGCCAAAGGGACAGCTCCTATAATTCACCCCTCCACTTT.

This clone was seen only a few times. This chain links TRBV18 with TRBJ1-1; TRBD1 agrees at 7 bases. Germline lookup yields CDR1 KGHSH and CDR2 LQKENI. The CDR3 spans 18 residues. The ends lost 1 base at V and 6 bases at J; junction bases unmatched: 17. The CDR3 nucleotides are TGTGCCAGCTCACCACTAACCCGGGACAGCTTACACTCCTCTGAAGCTTTCTTT. It is translated as CASSPLTRDSLHSSEAFF.

The chain has TRBV28 and TRBJ2-1, with 9 bases identical to TRBD2. The J segment lost 0 bases and the V segment lost 6 bases, leaving 3 bases of the junction unmatched. This CDR3 is 15 amino acids long. CDR1 and CDR2 (germline): MDHEN, SYDVKM. The CDR3 nucleotides are TGTGCCAGCAGCTTAGCGGGGGTCTCCTACAATGAGCAGTTCTTC. Its translation is CASSLAGVSYNEQFF.

V gene TRBV9 combines with J gene TRBJ1-3, with D perhaps matching TRBD1 (5 bases). The CDR3 contains 15 residues. Germline V gene sequence: CDR1 SGDLS, CDR2 YYNGEE. V was trimmed by 4 bases and J by 3 bases, leaving 14 bases between them. In nucleotides, the CDR3 is TGTGCCAGCAGCACCGCGGAGGGGAGTGGAAACACCATATATTTT. It encodes CASSTAEGSGNTIYF. The whole variable domain, remainder taken from reference TRBV9 and TRBJ1-3, is DSGVTQTPKHLITATGQRVTLRCSPRSGDLSVYWYQQSLDQGLQFLIQYYNGEERAKGNILERFSAQQFPDLHSELNLSSLELGDSALYFCASSTAEGSGNTIYFGEGSWLTVV.

The rearrangement joins TRBV2 to TRBJ1-5; no clear D. Trimming pared 1 base from V and 4 bases from J, leaving 5 bases between. The CDR3 is 13 amino acids. Germline CDR1 SNHLY, CDR2 FYNNEI. The CDR3, as DNA: TGTGCCAGCAGTGAAGAGACGAATCAGCCCCAGCATTTT. It encodes CASSEETNQPQHF. The full variable domain, its missing parts supplied by reference TRBV2 and TRBJ1-5, is EPEVTQTPSHQVTQMGQEVILRCVPISNHLYFYWYRQILGQKVEFLVSFYNNEISEKSEIFDDQFSVERPDGSNFTLKIRSTKLEDSAMYFCASSEETNQPQHFGDGTRLSIL.

The chain joins TRBV6-5 to TRBJ1-1; 8 bases map to TRBD1. The V gene end was trimmed by 4 bases and the J gene end by 5 bases; junction bases not matched to a gene: 9. This CDR3 has 15 amino acids. The germline V gene encodes CDR1 MNHEY and CDR2 SVGAGI. Here the CDR3 DNA reads TGTGCCAGCAGTTCGACAGGGGACAGTCTTACTGAAGCTTTCTTT. Its protein product is CASSSTGDSLTEAFF.

The chain carries TRBV4-3 and TRBJ2-1; D perhaps matches TRBD2 (5 bases). From germline, CDR1 is LGHNA and CDR2 YSLEER. This CDR3 region has 17 residues. V was cut by 0 bases and J by 4 bases, with 16 bases left in between. This CDR3 reads CASSQDPSGWAYNEQFF. CDR3 in DNA: TGCGCCAGCAGCCAAGATCCCAGCGGTTGGGCGTACAATGAGCAGTTCTTC.

The V and J genes are TRBV18 and TRBJ2-2; 10 positions agree with TRBD1. With V trimmed by 0 bases and J by 6 bases, 1 base remained unmatched. Germline V gives CDR1 KGHSH, CDR2 LQKENI. The CDR3 has 15 amino acids. The CDR3 DNA is TGTGCCAGCTCACCACCCGACAGGGGGCCCGGGGAGCTGTTTTTT. Amino acids: CASSPPDRGPGELFF.

The genes are TRBV27 and TRBJ1-2, with TRBD1 matching 7 bases. V lost 5 bases to trimming and J lost 3 bases; unmatched junction nucleotides: 3. The CDR3 totals 13 residues. Germline CDR1 MNHEY, CDR2 SMNVEV (reference sequence). The CDR3 protein is CASSQGGYYGYTF. The CDR3 DNA is TGTGCCAGCAGTCAGGGGGGGTACTATGGCTACACCTTC.

This sequence joins TRBV6-1 and TRBJ2-1; possibly TRBD2 for D (6 bases). Germline V gene data show CDR1 as MNHNS and CDR2 as SASEGT. Trimming removed 3 bases at V and 8 bases at J, with 26 bases between. The CDR3 has 18 residues. The CDR3 region is CASSELPGGDVLHHEQFF. The CDR3 DNA is TGTGCCAGCAGTGAGCTCCCCGGGGGAGATGTCCTACACCATGAGCAGTTCTTC.

CDR3 coding DNA: TGTGCCAGCAGCGGGGAGGGGCTAGCTGTAGATACGCAGTATTTT. Its protein is CASSGEGLAVDTQYF. V and J are TRBV9 and TRBJ2-3; TRBD2 agrees at 7 bases. Germline V gives CDR1 SGDLS, CDR2 YYNGEE. The trim removed 3 bases at V and 5 bases at J, leaving 9 bases unmatched. This CDR3 comprises 15 residues. Filled out from reference TRBV9 and TRBJ2-3, the complete variable domain reads DSGVTQTPKHLITATGQRVTLRCSPRSGDLSVYWYQQSLDQGLQFLIQYYNGEERAKGNILERFSAQQFPDLHSELNLSSLELGDSALYFCASSGEGLAVDTQYFGPGTRLTVL.

This clone was counted once. The chain uses TRBV7-9 and TRBJ2-7; TRBD1 or TRBD2 may be the D gene (5 bases each). Per germline, CDR1 SEHNR and CDR2 FQNEAQ (reference sequence). This CDR3 is 15 amino acids long. Trimming removed 7 bases at V and 3 bases at J, with 19 bases between. The CDR3 region has the DNA TGTGCCAGCACCGACGGGGCGGGCAAATTCTACGAGCAGTACTTC. This sequence encodes CASTDGAGKFYEQYF. Combining the CDR3 with reference TRBV7-9 and TRBJ2-7 gives the whole variable domain DTGVSQNPRHKITKRGQNVTFRCDPISEHNRLYWYRQTLGQGPEFLTYFQNEAQLEKSRLLSDRFSAERPKGSFSTLEIQRTEQGDSAMYLCASTDGAGKFYEQYFGPGTRLTVT.

The V and J genes are TRBV5-4 and TRBJ1-1; a possible D gene is TRBD1 (6 bases). V lost 4 bases and J 2 bases, leaving 15 bases between the germline ends. The CDR3 has 15 amino acids. In germline, CDR1 is SGHNT, CDR2 YYREEE (reference sequence). The DNA of the CDR3 is TGTGCCAGCAGCAACGAATACAGGGCCAACACTGAAGCTTTCTTT. This gives the protein CASSNEYRANTEAFF.

V usage is TRBV6-6 and J usage is TRBJ1-2; 7 nucleotides agree with TRBD1. J was trimmed by 3 bases and V by 10 bases; bases with no gene match: 5. Germline-derived CDR1 and CDR2 are MNHNY and SVGAGI (reference sequence). CDR3 length equals 12 residues. CDR3 DNA: TGTGCCACACAGGGGTCTGACTATGGCTACACCTTC. This gives the protein CATQGSDYGYTF.

This chain links TRBV10-2 with TRBJ2-7; no clear D gene. Per germline, CDR1 WSHSY and CDR2 SAAADI. The CDR3 is made up of 13 amino acids. Trimming took 0 bases from V and 4 from J, leaving 7 bases between them. CDR3 loop: CASSESGQYEQYF. As DNA, the CDR3 is TGCGCCAGCAGTGAGTCTGGGCAGTACGAGCAGTACTTC.

V and J are TRBV29-1 and TRBJ2-1; 12 nucleotides line up with TRBD2. Germline V lookup: CDR1 SQVTM, CDR2 ANQGSEA. This CDR3 is built from 15 residues. V shed 5 bases, J shed 2 bases, and the junction held 4 bases outside the gene matches. CDR3 amino acids: CSVTRTSGAYNEQFF. In DNA form, the CDR3 reads TGCAGCGTTACTCGGACTAGCGGGGCCTACAATGAGCAGTTCTTC.

The chain combines TRBV27 with TRBJ2-1; 14 nucleotides agree with TRBD2. Per the germline V gene, CDR1 is MNHEY and CDR2 is SMNVEV (reference sequence). After removal of 8 bases from V and 9 bases from J, the junction contained 3 bases not matched to a gene. CDR3 length: 13 residues. CDR3 residues: CASGTSGSTEQFF. The CDR3 DNA reads as TGTGCCAGCGGGACTAGCGGGAGTACTGAGCAGTTCTTC.

J is TRBJ2-2 and V is TRBV4-3; 12 bases are shared with TRBD2. In germline, CDR1 is LGHNA, CDR2 YSLEER. The CDR3 contains 17 residues. V trimming: 4 bases; J trimming: 1 base; junction bases outside the gene matches: 4. This CDR3 is CASSRASGGVNTGELFF. CDR3 sequence (DNA): TGCGCCAGCAGCCGGGCTAGCGGGGGGGTGAACACCGGGGAGCTGTTTTTT.

The chain carries TRBV7-9 and TRBJ2-2; maybe TRBD1 (6 bases). Germline values: CDR1 SEHNR, CDR2 FQNEAQ (reference sequence). V lost 3 bases and J 5 bases, leaving 16 bases between the germline ends. The CDR3 totals 16 residues. CDR3 region: CASSFIWGTGTGELFF. The DNA for the CDR3 is TGTGCCAGCAGCTTCATATGGGGAACAGGGACCGGGGAGCTGTTTTTT.

The chain carries TRBV25-1 and TRBJ1-2; possibly TRBD1 for D (5 bases). V lost 0 bases and J lost 2, with 10 bases in between. The CDR3 is 15 residues long. CDR1 and CDR2 (germline): MGHDK, SYGVNS. The CDR3 here is CASSEYLGPNYGYTF. For the CDR3, the DNA is TGTGCCAGCAGTGAATACCTGGGACCGAACTATGGCTACACCTTC.

The chain has TRBV4-2 and TRBJ2-1, with 11 nucleotides matching TRBD2. There are 18 residues in the CDR3. Germline values: CDR1 LGHNA, CDR2 YNFKEQ. The ends lost 0 bases at V and 3 bases at J; junction bases unmatched: 7. The CDR3 reads CASSQDPLTSGVYNEQFF. The CDR3 DNA is TGTGCCAGCAGCCAAGATCCCCTGACTAGCGGGGTCTACAATGAGCAGTTCTTC.

This chain joins TRBV6-5 and TRBJ2-1; 8 bases align to TRBD1. The CDR3 runs 12 residues. The V gene end was trimmed by 5 bases and the J gene end by 7 bases; junction bases not matched to a gene: 1. Germline CDR1 and CDR2: MNHEY and SVGAGI. CDR3 amino acids: CASSDRGNEQFF. CDR3 coding DNA: TGTGCCAGCAGTGACAGGGGAAATGAGCAGTTCTTC.

The J gene is TRBJ2-1, the V gene TRBV28, with D perhaps TRBD1 or TRBD2 (5 bases each). CDR3 length equals 13 residues. The V and J ends lost 1 base and 9 bases respectively, with 10 bases between them. CDR1 MDHEN and CDR2 SYDVKM come from the germline V gene. The CDR3 DNA sequence: TGTGCCAGCAGTTTATTGGGGGTGAGTGAGCAGTTCTTC. Translation gives CASSLLGVSEQFF.